This T cell receptor beta chain was captured in a study of long-term antiretroviral therapy in people with HIV. A word on this clone: Its antigen is undetermined.

Study-level points and caveats: Upon ART, diversity increased but remained lower than transplant donor controls.

It was version v3.0 of the immunoSEQ assay that was run at survey level. This table comes from immunoSEQ multiplex PCR, and its TCRdb copy is limited to in-frame clones, with some not included. The sample includes over 15,000 clones, more than 75% of them seen just once. Every one of the donors gave at least one pre-ART PBMC sample and at least two post-ART PBMC samples. The CDR3 runs 16 residues. Per the germline V gene, CDR1 is SEHNR and CDR2 is FQNEAQ (reference sequence). V shed 3 bases and J shed 0 bases, with 11 bases lying between them. The V and J genes are TRBV7-9 and TRBJ2-2; D might be TRBD1 (6 bases). Sequenced material: unsorted PBMCs, taken 0.5 years after starting antiretroviral therapy. This receptor was identified in a woman between 40 and 50 years old with HIV. This chain's CDR3 is CASSLNRATNTGELFF. The CDR3 DNA reads as TGTGCCAGCAGCTTGAACAGGGCCACGAACACCGGGGAGCTGTTTTTT.